This T cell receptor (beta chain) is from a study of beta chain features in type 1 diabetes listed by TCRdb under 2018. Background for the entire study: Mean age, gender distribution, total cell number and subset yield did not differ between patients and healthy donors. A total of roughly 99 million sorted cells were examined across all samples, and the number of cells per subset was strongly correlated with RNA yield. The study compared TCRB repertoires of sorted circulating CD4+ T cell subsets between recently diagnosed type 1 diabetes patients and matched healthy donors. Regulatory and stem cell-like memory subsets were isolated from only 8 patients and roughly eight healthy donors, whereas naive and central memory subsets came from all 30 or so donors.

The High Capacity cDNA Reverse Transcription Kit was used to reverse transcribe all of the isolated RNA, meaning that expressed TCRB transcripts were what got sequenced. Deep immunoSEQ sequencing was applied to naive, central memory and regulatory T cell samples, giving an average of around 4 million total reads per sample. Sorted cells were lysed in RLT buffer, and RNA was extracted using DNase-treated RNeasy Micro or Mini kits according to cell number. To prevent cross-contamination, each cell subset was processed individually, whereas patient and healthy donor samples were processed jointly. The immunoSEQ multiplex PCR was used to amplify TCRB sequences from cDNA, generating 87-bp fragments that spanned the CDR3 region. Sequencing of the amplicons was done on the Illumina HiSeq platform. Per the authors' processing: PCR bias was computationally corrected using synthetic template baselines, reads within Hamming distance 2 were collapsed, and singletons that could not be merged were discarded. Reads were aligned against IMGT to assign V, D and J genes, CDR3 length and insertions or deletions at six rearrangement sites. Within each subset, clonotype counts were normalized to the number of sorted cells before true diversity and Gini coefficients were calculated with the tcR R package. Repertoire sharing was quantified using the overlap coefficient calculated on TCRB nucleotide sequences. The clones in this table, taken by TCRdb from immuneACCESS, are in-frame only. Not every clone is retained; where verified, under half of the shortfall comes from an unresolved V gene, and the cause of the rest is unknown. V and J calls and clone size are those listed in that table; D and trimming were worked out from the DNA. Recorded for this sample are 150,000 to 190,000 clones; approximately 10% of them occurred a single time. The ten top clones hold 2% to 2.5% of the sample.

A single peripheral blood draw of approximately 120 mL on average was collected from each donor into heparinised tubes. A BD FACSAria II was used to sort naive, central memory, regulatory and stem cell-like memory CD4+ T cells with a panel that included CD45RO, CCR7, CD25, CD127, CD95 and CD27. Every sorted population had a purity above 95%. PBMCs were isolated right away by Lymphoprep density gradient centrifugation and were stained directly, without culture. So that batch effects would be minimized, each experiment stained and sorted samples in pairs, pairing one healthy donor with one patient. The paper's findings and limits, for the study overall: PCR may preferentially amplify shorter templates, but because patient and control samples were amplified and corrected together, any resulting skew would affect both groups equally. Type 1 diabetes patients showed a moderate but significant shortening of TCRB CDR3 length in all four CD4+ subsets. Naive, central memory and regulatory TCRB repertoires appeared to be more alike among patients than among healthy donors. Patients with type 1 diabetes made fewer insertions and deleted more nucleotides at VDJ recombination sites, implying thymic rearrangement abnormalities. Sequencing cDNA rather than genomic DNA could over-represent highly expressing activated cells, although activation and CD3 levels did not differ between groups. HLA sub-analyses involved small numbers of individuals, so any influence of HLA type on TCRB rearrangement remained unresolved.

Reading the germline V gene (reference sequence) gives CDR1 LNHDA and CDR2 SQIVND. A distance of 11 bases separates the germline ends of V and J, which lose 5 bases and 2 bases respectively. The CDR3 runs 14 amino acids, cysteine and phenylalanine included. The DNA shown is the 42-base CDR3, in frame from base 1. Concerning this clone itself: This receptor's antigen is unknown. Base qualities were left out, and no much larger clone turns up one base away.

The rearrangement joined TRBV19 to TRBJ2-3; the D segment is perhaps TRBD1 or TRBD2, each sharing 6 matched bases. The clonotype originates from a man aged 18 to 30 in good health. Sequencing was carried out using central memory CD4+ T cells from blood. This receptor has the CDR3 CASSGGPPTDTQYF. Read as DNA, the sequence is TGTGCCAGTAGTGGGGGGCCCCCCACAGATACGCAGTATTTT.